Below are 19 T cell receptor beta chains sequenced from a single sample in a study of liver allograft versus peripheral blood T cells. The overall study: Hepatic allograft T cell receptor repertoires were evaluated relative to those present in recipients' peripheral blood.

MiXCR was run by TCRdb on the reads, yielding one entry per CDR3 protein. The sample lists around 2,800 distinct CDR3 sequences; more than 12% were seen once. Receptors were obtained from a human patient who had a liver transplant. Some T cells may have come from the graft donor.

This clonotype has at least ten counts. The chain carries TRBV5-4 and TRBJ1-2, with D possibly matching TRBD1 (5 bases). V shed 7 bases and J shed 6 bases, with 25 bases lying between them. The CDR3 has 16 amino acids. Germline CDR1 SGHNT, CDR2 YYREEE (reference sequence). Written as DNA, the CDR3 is TGTGCCAGCGGACCGTTGGTAAAGGAAGCCAGGGATGGCTACACCTTC. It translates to CASGPLVKEARDGYTF.

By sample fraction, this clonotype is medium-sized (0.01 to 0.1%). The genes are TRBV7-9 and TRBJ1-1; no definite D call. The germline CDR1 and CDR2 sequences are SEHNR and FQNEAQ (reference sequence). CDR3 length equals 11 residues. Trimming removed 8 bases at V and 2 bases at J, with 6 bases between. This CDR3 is CASLSNTEAFF. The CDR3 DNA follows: TGTGCCAGCCTAAGTAACACTGAAGCTTTCTTT. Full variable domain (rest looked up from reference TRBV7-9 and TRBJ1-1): DTGVSQNPRHKITKRGQNVTFRCDPISEHNRLYWYRQTLGQGPEFLTYFQNEAQLEKSRLLSDRFSAERPKGSFSTLEIQRTEQGDSAMYLCASLSNTEAFFGQGTRLTVV.

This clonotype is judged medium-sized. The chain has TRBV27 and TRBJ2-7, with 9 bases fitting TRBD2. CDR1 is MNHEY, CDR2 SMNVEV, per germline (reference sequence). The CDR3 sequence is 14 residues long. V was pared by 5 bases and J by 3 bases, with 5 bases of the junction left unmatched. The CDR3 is CASSLLAGLYEQYF. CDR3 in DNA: TGTGCCAGCAGTCTACTAGCGGGTCTCTACGAGCAGTACTTC.

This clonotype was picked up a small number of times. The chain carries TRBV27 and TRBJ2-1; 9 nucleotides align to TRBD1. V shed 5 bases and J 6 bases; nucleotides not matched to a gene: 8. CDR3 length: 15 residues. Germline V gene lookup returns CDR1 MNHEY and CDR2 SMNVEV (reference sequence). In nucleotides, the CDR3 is TGTGCCAGCAGTCAAGGACAGGGGTTGGTCAATGAGCAGTTCTTC. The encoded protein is CASSQGQGLVNEQFF.

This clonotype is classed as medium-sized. CDR3 nucleotide sequence: TGTGCCAGCAGTTTAAGCCGCGGTGCTGAAGCTTTCTTT. Its protein product is CASSLSRGAEAFF. V and J are TRBV27 and TRBJ1-1; D is unclear. Germline CDR1 and CDR2: MNHEY and SMNVEV (reference sequence). The CDR3 runs to 13 residues. With 2 bases removed from V and 6 bases from J, the gap between germline ends came to 10 bases.

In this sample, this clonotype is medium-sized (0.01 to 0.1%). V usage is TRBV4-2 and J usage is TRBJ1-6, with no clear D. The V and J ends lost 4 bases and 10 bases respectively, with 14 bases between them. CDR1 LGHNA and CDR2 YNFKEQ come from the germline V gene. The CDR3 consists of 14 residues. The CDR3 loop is CASSRESGSSPLHF. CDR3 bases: TGTGCCAGCAGCCGAGAGTCAGGATCGTCACCCCTCCACTTT.

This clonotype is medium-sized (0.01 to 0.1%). The CDR3 bases are TGTGCCAGCAGCTTTTCGGCAGGGGGCGAAGGAGAAAAACTGTTTTTT. It codes for CASSFSAGGEGEKLFF. The V gene is TRBV7-2, the J gene TRBJ1-4; 8 bases map to TRBD1. There are 16 residues in the CDR3. With V trimmed by 3 bases and J by 8 bases, 11 bases remained unmatched. Germline CDR1 SGHTA, CDR2 FQGNSA.

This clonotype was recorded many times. In DNA, the CDR3 is TGTGCCAGCAGGCAGGGGGCGTCGAACTATGGCTACACCTTC. As protein: CASRQGASNYGYTF. The rearrangement joins TRBV5-6 to TRBJ1-2, with 8 bases identical to TRBD1. Trimming at V came to 5 bases and at J to 2 bases, leaving 5 bases not matched to a gene. The germline V gene encodes CDR1 SGHDT and CDR2 YYEEEE. The CDR3 contains 14 residues.

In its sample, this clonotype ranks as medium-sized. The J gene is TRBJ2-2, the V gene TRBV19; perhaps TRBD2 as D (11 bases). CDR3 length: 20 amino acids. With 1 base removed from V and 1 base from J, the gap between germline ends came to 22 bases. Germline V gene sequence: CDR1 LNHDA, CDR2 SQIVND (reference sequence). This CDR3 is CASSIGQGATSGMNTGELFF. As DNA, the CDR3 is TGTGCCAGTAGTATAGGACAGGGGGCGACTAGCGGGATGAACACCGGGGAGCTGTTTTTT.

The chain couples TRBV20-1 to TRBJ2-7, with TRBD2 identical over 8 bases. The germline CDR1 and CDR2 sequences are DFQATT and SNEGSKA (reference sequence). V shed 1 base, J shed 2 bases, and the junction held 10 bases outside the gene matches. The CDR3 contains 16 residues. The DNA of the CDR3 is TGCAGTGCTAGAGCGGGGCGTCTAGCGGGTGCCTACGAGCAGTACTTC. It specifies CSARAGRLAGAYEQYF.

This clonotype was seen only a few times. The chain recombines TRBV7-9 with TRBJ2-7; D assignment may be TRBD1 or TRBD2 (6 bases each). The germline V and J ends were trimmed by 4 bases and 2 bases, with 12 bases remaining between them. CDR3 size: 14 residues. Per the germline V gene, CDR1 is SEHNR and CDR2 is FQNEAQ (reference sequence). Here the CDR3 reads CASSSIGGAYEQYF. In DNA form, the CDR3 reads TGTGCCAGCAGCTCGATCGGGGGCGCCTACGAGCAGTACTTC.

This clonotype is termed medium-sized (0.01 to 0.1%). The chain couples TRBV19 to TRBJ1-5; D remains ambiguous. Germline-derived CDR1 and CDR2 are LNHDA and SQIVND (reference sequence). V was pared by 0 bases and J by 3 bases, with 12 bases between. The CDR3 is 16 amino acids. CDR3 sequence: CASSIDRNRNNQPQHF. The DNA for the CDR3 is TGTGCCAGTAGTATAGATCGGAACAGAAACAATCAGCCCCAGCATTTT. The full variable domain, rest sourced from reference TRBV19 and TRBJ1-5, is DGGITQSPKYLFRKEGQNVTLSCEQNLNHDAMYWYRQDPGQGLRLIYYSQIVNDFQKGDIAEGYSVSREKKESFPLTVTSAQKNPTAFYLCASSIDRNRNNQPQHFGDGTRLSIL.

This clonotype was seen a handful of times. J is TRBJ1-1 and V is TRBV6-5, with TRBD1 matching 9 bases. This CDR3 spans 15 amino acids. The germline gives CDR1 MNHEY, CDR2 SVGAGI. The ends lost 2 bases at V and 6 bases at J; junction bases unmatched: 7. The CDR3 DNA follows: TGTGCCAGCAGTTACCGGGACAGGGTTATCCCTGAAGCTTTCTTT. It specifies CASSYRDRVIPEAFF.

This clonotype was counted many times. The CDR3: CSALRNDRLSYNSPLHF. In DNA form, the CDR3 reads TGCAGTGCCCTCCGGAACGACAGGCTCTCCTATAATTCACCCCTCCACTTT. This chain joins TRBV20-1 and TRBJ1-6, with D perhaps TRBD1 (6 bases). V shed 6 bases and J shed 0 bases, with 18 bases lying between them. Germline V CDR1 and CDR2: DFQATT, SNEGSKA (reference sequence). There are 17 residues in the CDR3.

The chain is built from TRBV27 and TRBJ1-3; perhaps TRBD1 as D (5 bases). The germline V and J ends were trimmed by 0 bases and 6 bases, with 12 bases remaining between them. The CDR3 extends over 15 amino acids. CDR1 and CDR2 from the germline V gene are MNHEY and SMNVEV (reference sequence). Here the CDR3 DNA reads TGTGCCAGCAGTTTATCGGCAGGGACCGCAAACACCATATATTTT. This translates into CASSLSAGTANTIYF.

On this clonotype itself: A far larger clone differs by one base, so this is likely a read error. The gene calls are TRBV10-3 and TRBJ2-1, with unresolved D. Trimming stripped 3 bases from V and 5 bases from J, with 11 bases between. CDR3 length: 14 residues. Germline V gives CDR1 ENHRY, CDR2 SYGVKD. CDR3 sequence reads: CAISEVSPDNEQFF. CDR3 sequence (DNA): TGTGCCATCAGTGAAGTGAGTCCCGACAATGAGCAGTTCTTC.

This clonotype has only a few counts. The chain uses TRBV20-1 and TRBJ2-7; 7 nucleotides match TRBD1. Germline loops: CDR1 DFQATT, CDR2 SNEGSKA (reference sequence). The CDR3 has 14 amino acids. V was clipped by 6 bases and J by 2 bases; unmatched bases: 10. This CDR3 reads CSAPARDRAYEQYF. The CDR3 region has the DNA TGCAGTGCCCCCGCCCGGGACAGAGCCTACGAGCAGTACTTC.

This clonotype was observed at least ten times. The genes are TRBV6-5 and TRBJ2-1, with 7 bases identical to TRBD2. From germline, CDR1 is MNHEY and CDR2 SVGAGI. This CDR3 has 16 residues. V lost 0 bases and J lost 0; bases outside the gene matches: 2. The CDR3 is CASSYSPGGSYNEQFF. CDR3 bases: TGTGCCAGCAGTTACTCCCCGGGGGGCTCCTACAATGAGCAGTTCTTC.

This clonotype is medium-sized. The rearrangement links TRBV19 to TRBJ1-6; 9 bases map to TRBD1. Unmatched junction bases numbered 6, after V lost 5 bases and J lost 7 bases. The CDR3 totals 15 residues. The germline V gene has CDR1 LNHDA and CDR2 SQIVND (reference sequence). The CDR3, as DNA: TGTGCCAGTAGTCATCCGGGACAGGGAAATTCACCCCTCCACTTT. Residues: CASSHPGQGNSPLHF.